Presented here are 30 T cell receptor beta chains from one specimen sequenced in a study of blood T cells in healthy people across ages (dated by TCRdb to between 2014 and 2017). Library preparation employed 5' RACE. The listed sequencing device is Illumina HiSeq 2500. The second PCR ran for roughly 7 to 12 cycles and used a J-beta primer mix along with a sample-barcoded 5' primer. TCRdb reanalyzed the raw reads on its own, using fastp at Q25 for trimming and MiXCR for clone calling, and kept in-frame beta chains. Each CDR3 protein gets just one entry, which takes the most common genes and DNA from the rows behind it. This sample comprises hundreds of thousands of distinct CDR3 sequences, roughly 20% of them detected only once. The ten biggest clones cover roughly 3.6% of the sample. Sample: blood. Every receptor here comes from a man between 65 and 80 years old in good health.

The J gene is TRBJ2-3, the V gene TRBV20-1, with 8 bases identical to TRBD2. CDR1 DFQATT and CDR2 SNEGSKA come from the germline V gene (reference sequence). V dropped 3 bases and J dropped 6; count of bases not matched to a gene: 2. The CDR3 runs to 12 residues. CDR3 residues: CSARRTSDTQYF. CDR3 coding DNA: TGCAGTGCTAGGAGGACTAGCGATACGCAGTATTTT.

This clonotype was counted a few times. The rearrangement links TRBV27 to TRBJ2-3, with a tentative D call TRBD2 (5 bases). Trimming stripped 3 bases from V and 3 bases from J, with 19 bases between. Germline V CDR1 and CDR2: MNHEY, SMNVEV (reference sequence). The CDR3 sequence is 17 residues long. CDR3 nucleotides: TGTGCCAGCAGTTTGATGGCAGCTACCCTAGCTACAGATACGCAGTATTTT. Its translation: CASSLMAATLATDTQYF.

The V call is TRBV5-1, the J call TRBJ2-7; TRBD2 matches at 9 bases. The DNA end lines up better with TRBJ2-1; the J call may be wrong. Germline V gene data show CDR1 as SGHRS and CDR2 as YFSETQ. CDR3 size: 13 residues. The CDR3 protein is CASSLAGTGEQFF. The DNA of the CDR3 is TGCGCCAGCAGCCTAGCGGGGACGGGTGAGCAGTTCTTC.

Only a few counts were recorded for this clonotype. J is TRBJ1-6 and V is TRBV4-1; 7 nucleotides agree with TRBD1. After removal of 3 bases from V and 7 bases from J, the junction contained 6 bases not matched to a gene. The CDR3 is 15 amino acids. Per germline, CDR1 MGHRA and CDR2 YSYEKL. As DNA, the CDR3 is TGCGCCAGCAGCCAGGGTAGACAGGGAAATTCACCCCTCCACTTT. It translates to CASSQGRQGNSPLHF.

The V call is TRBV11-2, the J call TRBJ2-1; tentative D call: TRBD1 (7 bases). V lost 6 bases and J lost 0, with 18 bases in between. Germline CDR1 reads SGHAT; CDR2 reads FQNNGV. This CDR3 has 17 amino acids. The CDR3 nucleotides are TGTGCCAGCAGGTCACGGCCAGGGGGGAGCTCCTACAATGAGCAGTTCTTC. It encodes CASRSRPGGSSYNEQFF.

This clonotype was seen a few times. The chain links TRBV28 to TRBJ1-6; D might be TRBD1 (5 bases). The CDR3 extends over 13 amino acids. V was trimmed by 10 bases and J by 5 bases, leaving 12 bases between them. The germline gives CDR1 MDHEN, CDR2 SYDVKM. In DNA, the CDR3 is TGTGCCATTTTGGGACCAAATAATTCACCCCTCCACTTT. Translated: CAILGPNNSPLHF.

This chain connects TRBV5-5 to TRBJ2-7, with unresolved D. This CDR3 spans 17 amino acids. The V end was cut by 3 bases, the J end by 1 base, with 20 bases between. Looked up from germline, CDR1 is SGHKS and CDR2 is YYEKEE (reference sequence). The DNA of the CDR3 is TGTGCCAGCAGCTGGTCAACCAGCACCGTTTTATCCTACGAGCAGTACTTC. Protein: CASSWSTSTVLSYEQYF.

CDR3 sequence reads: CASSLGGSSSYEQYF. As DNA, the CDR3 is TGTGCCAGCAGCTTAGGAGGCAGTAGCTCCTACGAGCAGTACTTC. The chain uses TRBV7-9 and TRBJ2-5; no clear D. The closer fit of TRBJ2-7 to the DNA end suggests the J call may be wrong. Germline V gene sequence: CDR1 SEHNR, CDR2 FQNEAQ (reference sequence). This CDR3 is 15 amino acids long.

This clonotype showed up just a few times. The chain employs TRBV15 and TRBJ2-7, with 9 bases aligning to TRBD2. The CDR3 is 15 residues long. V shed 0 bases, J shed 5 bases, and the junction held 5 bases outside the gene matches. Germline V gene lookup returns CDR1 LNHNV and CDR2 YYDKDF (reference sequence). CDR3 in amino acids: CATSRDGAGGNEQYF. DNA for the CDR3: TGTGCCACCAGCAGAGATGGAGCGGGAGGAAACGAGCAGTACTTC. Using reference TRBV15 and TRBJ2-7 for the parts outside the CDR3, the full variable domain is DAMVIQNPRYQVTQFGKPVTLSCSQTLNHNVMYWYQQKSSQAPKLLFHYYDKDFNNEADTPDNFQSRRPNTSFCFLDIRSPGLGDTAMYLCATSRDGAGGNEQYFGPGTRLTVT.

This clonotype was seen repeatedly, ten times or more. DNA for the CDR3: TGTGCCAGCAGCTTAGCGAAGGGGACGTACGAGCAGTACTTC. Translation: CASSLAKGTYEQYF. V gene TRBV7-6 combines with J gene TRBJ2-5, with D tentatively TRBD1 or TRBD2 (5 bases each). The J call is doubtful: the DNA matches TRBJ2-7 better. The germline V gene encodes CDR1 SGHVS and CDR2 FNYEAQ. This CDR3 region has 14 residues.

The CDR3 spells CASSFWGHEQYF. CDR3 coding DNA: TGTGCCAGCAGTTTTTGGGGGCACGAGCAGTACTTC. The chain has TRBV27 and TRBJ2-5, with a tentative D call TRBD1 (6 bases). The assigned J gene may be wrong: the sequence end matches TRBJ2-7 better. Germline V gene data show CDR1 as MNHEY and CDR2 as SMNVEV (reference sequence). CDR3 length: 12 amino acids.

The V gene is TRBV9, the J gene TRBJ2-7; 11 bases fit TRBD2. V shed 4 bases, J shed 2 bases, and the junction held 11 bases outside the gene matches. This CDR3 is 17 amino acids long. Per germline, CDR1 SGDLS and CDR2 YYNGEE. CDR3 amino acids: CASSPAAIAGGTYEQYF. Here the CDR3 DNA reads TGTGCCAGCAGCCCCGCGGCCATAGCGGGAGGGACCTACGAGCAGTACTTC.

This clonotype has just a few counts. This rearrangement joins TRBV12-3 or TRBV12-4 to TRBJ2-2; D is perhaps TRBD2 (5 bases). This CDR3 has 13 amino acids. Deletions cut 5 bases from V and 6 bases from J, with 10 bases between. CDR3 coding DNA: TGTGCCAGCAGTCTGGAGGCTGCCGGGGAGCTGTTTTTT. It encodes CASSLEAAGELFF.

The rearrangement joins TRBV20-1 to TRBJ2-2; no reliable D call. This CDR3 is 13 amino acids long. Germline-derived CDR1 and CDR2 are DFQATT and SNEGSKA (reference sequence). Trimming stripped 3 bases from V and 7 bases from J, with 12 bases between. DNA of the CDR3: TGCAGTGCTAGTAATGGGATAAACGGGGAGCTGTTTTTT. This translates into CSASNGINGELFF.

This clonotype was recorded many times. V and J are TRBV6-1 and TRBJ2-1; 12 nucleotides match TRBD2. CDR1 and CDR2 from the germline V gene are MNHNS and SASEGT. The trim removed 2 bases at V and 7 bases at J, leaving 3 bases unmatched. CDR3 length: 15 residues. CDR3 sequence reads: CASSERTSGINEQFF. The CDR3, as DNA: TGTGCCAGCAGTGAACGGACTAGCGGGATAAATGAGCAGTTCTTC.

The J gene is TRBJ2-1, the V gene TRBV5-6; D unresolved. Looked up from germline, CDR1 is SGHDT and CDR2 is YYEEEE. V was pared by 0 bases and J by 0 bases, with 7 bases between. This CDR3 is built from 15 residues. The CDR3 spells CASSLVGFSYNEQFF. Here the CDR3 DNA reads TGTGCCAGCAGCTTGGTAGGGTTCTCCTACAATGAGCAGTTCTTC.

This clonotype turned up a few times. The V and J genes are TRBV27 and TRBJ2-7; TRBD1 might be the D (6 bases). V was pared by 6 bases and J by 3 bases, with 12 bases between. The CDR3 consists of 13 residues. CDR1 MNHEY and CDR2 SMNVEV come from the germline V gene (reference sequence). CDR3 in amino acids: CASRGQNGYEQYF. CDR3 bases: TGTGCCAGCAGGGGACAAAACGGCTACGAGCAGTACTTC.

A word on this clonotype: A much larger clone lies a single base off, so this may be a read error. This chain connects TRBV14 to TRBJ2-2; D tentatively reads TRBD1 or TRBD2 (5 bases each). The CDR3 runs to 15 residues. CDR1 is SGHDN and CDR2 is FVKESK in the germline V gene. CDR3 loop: CASSQRGSNTGELCF. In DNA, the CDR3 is TGTGCCAGCAGCCAAAGGGGCTCGAACACCGGGGAGCTGTGTTTT.

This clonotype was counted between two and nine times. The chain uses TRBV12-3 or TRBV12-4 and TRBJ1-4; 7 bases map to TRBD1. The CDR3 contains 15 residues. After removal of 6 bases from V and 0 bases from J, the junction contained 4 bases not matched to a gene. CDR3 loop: CASSRQGATNEKLFF. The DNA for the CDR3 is TGTGCCAGCAGCCGACAGGGTGCAACTAATGAAAAACTGTTTTTT.

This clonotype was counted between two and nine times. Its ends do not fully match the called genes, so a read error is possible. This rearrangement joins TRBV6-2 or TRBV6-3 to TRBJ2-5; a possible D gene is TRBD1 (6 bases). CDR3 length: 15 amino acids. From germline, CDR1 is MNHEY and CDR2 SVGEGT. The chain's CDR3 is CAGSSSDRSKETQYF. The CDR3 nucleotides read TGTGCCGGCAGTTCATCCGACAGGTCTAAAGAGACCCAGTACTTC.

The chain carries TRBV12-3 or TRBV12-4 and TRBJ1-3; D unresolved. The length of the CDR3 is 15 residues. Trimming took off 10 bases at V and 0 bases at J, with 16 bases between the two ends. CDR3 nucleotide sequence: TGTGCCACCTCCCCCTATTTCAGCTCTGGAAACACCATATATTTT. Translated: CATSPYFSSGNTIYF.

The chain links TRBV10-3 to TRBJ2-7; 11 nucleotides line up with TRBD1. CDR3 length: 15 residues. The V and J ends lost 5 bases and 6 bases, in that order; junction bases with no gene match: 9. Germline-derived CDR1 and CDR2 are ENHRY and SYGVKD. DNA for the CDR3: TGTGCCATCAGTCAAACCGGGACAGGGGGGCGCGAGCAGTACTTC. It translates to CAISQTGTGGREQYF.

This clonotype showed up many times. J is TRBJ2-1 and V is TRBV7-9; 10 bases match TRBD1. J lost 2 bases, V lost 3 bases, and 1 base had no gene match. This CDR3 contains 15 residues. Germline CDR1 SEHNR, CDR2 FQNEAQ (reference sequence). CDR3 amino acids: CASSLGQGTYNEQFF. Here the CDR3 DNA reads TGTGCCAGCAGCTTGGGACAGGGGACCTACAATGAGCAGTTCTTC. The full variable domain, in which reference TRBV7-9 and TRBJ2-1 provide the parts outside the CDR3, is DTGVSQNPRHKITKRGQNVTFRCDPISEHNRLYWYRQTLGQGPEFLTYFQNEAQLEKSRLLSDRFSAERPKGSFSTLEIQRTEQGDSAMYLCASSLGQGTYNEQFFGPGTRLTVL.

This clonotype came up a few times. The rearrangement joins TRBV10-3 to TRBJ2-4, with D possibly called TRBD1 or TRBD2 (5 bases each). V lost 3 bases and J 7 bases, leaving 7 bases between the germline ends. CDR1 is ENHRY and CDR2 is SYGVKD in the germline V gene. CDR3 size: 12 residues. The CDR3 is CAISDEGNIQYF. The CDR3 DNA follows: TGTGCCATCAGTGATGAGGGGAACATTCAGTACTTC.

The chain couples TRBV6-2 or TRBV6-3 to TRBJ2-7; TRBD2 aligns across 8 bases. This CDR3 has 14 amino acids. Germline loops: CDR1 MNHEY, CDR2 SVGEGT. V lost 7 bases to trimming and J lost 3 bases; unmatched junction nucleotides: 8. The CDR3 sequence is CASIPGTRGYEQYF. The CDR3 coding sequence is TGTGCCAGCATCCCCGGGACTAGGGGCTACGAGCAGTACTTC.

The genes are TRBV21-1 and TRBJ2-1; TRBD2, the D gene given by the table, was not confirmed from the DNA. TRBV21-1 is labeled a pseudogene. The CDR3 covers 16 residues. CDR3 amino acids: CASSKGCERRGNEQFF. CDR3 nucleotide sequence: TGTGCCAGCAGCAAAGGTTGCGAGCGGAGGGGCAATGAGCAGTTCTTC.

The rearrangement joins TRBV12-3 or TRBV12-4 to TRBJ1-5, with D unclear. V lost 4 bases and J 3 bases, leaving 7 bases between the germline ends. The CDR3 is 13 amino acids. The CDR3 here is CASSWDLNQPQHF. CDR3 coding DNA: TGTGCCAGCAGTTGGGATCTCAATCAGCCCCAGCATTTT.

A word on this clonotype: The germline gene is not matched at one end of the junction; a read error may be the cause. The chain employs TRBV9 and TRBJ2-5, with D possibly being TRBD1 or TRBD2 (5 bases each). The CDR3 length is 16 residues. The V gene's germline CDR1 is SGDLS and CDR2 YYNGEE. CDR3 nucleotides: TGTGCCAGCAGCACTTTCCGGGACGGCAGCCAAGAGACCCAGCACTTC. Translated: CASSTFRDGSQETQHF.

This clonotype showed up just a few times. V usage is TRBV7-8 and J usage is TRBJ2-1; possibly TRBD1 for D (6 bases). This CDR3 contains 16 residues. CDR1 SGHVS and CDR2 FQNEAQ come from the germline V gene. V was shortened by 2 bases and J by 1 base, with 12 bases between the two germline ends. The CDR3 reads CASSLTGPGSYNEQFF. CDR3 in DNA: TGTGCCAGCAGCTTAACAGGGCCCGGATCCTACAATGAGCAGTTCTTC.

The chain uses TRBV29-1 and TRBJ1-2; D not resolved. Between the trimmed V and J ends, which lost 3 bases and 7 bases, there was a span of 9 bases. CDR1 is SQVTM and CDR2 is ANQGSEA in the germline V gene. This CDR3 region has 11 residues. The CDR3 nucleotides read TGCAGCGTTGAGGGTGAACTTGGCTACACCTTC. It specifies CSVEGELGYTF.